This T cell receptor beta chain was sequenced for a study of T-cell memory formation after mild COVID-19. For the study at large: For the most part, TCR clusters were specific to one donor.

Germline CDR1 reads LGHDT; CDR2 reads YNNKEL (reference sequence). Trimming pared 3 bases from V and 5 bases from J, leaving 11 bases between. CDR3 size: 14 residues. Constant-segment primers and 5'RACE yielded cDNA libraries for TCR alpha and TCR beta, each carrying sample barcodes and UMIs. Using its own MiXCR run on the 5' RACE reads, TCRdb lists one record per CDR3 protein. The data hold 190,000 or so distinct CDR3 sequences, with about 20% observed a single time. This clonotype was counted a few times. Input material: PBMCs or a T cell subset sorted from them (not recorded which). The receptor was derived from an adult woman who had mild COVID-19 (a few samples of this study predate the infection). Cell type and time point are not known. The chain combines TRBV3-1 with TRBJ2-1; tentatively, D is TRBD1 (5 bases). CDR3 nucleotides: TGTGCCAGCAGCCACGAGCCAGGGCACAATGAGCAGTTCTTC. Translation: CASSHEPGHNEQFF.